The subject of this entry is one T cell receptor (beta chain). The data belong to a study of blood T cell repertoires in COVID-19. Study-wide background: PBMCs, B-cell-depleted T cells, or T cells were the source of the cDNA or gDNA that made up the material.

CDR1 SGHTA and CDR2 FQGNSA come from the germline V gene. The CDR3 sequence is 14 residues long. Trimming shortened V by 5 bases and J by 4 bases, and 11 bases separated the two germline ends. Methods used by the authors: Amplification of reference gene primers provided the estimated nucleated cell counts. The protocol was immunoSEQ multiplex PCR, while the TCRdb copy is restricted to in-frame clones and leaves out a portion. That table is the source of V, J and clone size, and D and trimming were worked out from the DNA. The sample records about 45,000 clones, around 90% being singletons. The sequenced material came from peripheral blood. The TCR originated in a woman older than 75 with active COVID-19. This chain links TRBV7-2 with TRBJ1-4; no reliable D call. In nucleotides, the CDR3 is TGTGCCAGCAGCGCCAACAGTCTTAATGAAAAACTGTTTTTT. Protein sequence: CASSANSLNEKLFF.